This T cell receptor (beta chain) was found in a study of CD8 T cells in Susac syndrome (dated by TCRdb to 2018 to 2020). Looking at the study overall: Repertoire sequencing was used to test whether CD8+ T cell activation and differentiation in Susac syndrome was antigen driven. Clonality of the CD8+ T cell repertoire was compared between more than 9 healthy donors, approximately 14 Susac syndrome patients and fewer than 16 multiple sclerosis patients.

For this clonotype: It lacks a known antigen. Per-nucleotide qualities are absent, and no much larger clonotype sits a single base away.

The germline V gene (reference sequence) supplies CDR1 LGHDT and CDR2 YNNKEL. From its cysteine to its phenylalanine, the CDR3 spans 17 amino acids. The retained sequence is limited to the CDR3, 51 bases, with the frame set at the first base. V gives up 1 base and J gives up 2 bases, and the segment between their germline ends measures 16 bases. RNA was extracted with the RNeasy kit and roughly 0.45 to 1 ug was reverse transcribed using random hexamers. The immunoSEQ multiplex PCR assay, which covers 54 Vbeta and 13 Jbeta segments, was used to amplify TCR beta CDR3 regions. To correct PCR amplification bias, a synthetic template baseline was used for both primer optimization and computational correction. The source study handled its data this way. Only productive sequences were kept, with reads annotated to V, D and J genes according to IMGT and analyzed in immunoSEQ Analyzer. To calculate clonality, Shannon entropy was normalized by log2 of the number of productive unique sequences and then subtracted from one. For each patient and control, public and private clones were evaluated within the 100 most prevalent clones. Clones were defined as Susac-specific when absent from the healthy and MS cohorts, from fewer than 1,200 published viral clones and from other ImmuneACCESS disease sequences. Clones were called with MiXCR by TCRdb after fastp trimmed the public reads at Q25, and only in-frame beta chains were retained. Each CDR3 protein gets just one entry, which takes the most common genes and DNA from the rows behind it. The V and J calls here are based on TCRdb, not the publication. The sample data list approximately 120,000 distinct CDR3 sequences, and more than 75% of these were observed just once. The ten largest make up roughly 0.25% of the sample.

Results and caveats for the whole study, not just this receptor: The number of individuals in the TCR sequencing and HLA analysis was recognized as being relatively small.

Peripheral blood CD8+ and CD4+ T cells from healthy donors, Susac syndrome patients and multiple sclerosis patients were profiled using high-throughput TCR beta sequencing. Multiple sclerosis controls were treatment-naive patients with stable or active relapsing-remitting disease fulfilling revised McDonald criteria. Bulk CD8+ and CD4+ T cells were purified by magnetic negative isolation, whereas CD8+ TEMRA cells were enriched by FACS. Blood was drawn into EDTA tubes, processed within 24 hours, and PBMCs were isolated by density gradient centrifugation. PBMCs intended for TCR sequencing were cryopreserved in liquid nitrogen and thawed later in a water bath at 37 degrees C. A purity of at least 90% was achieved for sorted or isolated CD4+, CD8+ and CD8+ TEMRA cells.

The chain is encoded by TRBV3-1 joined to TRBJ2-3; no D segment can be confidently identified. This clonotype was obtained from a human donor with multiple sclerosis. Sequencing was performed on CD8+ T cells from PBMCs. The sequenced DNA: TGTGCCAGCAGCCAAGTGGCGTCTCGCGGCCCCACAGATACGCAGTATTTT. It translates to CASSQVASRGPTDTQYF.